This record looks at one T cell receptor (beta chain) sequence and its context. The target antigen is unknown. The sample originates from a study of regulatory T cells in long-lasting Graves disease. Study conclusions and caveats: TRBV28, TRBJ1-2 and TRBJ2-5 emerged as the favored segments in persistent disease.

The CDR3 totals 12 residues. V lost 5 bases and J lost 3, with 10 bases in between. CDR1 and CDR2 from the germline V gene are DFQATT and SNEGSKA (reference sequence). Indicated time point: persistent/refractory GD, antithyroid drugs over 5 years with positive TRAb. Extracted PBMC RNA gave rise to the TCR library. Investigators prepared the TCR beta libraries by applying iRepertoire HTBI primers and Arm-PCR of CDR3 regions. One entry per CDR3 protein, called by TCRdb with MiXCR from the multiplex PCR reads. Seen here are 700,000 or so distinct CDR3 sequences, about 32% observed once, and the top ten hold around 42%.

This chain joins TRBV20-1 and TRBJ1-1; D is undetermined. This receptor was identified in a female donor with Graves disease. Sequencing was performed on peripheral blood mononuclear cells (PBMCs), taken when the disease was refractory, from a patient treated with antithyroid drugs. CDR3 nucleotides: TGCAGTGCTTTATTTTGGGACACTGAAGCTTTCTTT. Protein: CSALFWDTEAFF.